The clone carrying this T cell receptor beta chain was detected many times. These data originate in a study of patients and donors after allogeneic stem cell transplantation. Via MiXCR, TCRdb re-called the RT-PCR reads, giving one row per CDR3 protein. The sample holds approximately 160,000 distinct CDR3 sequences; around 30% are singletons and the top ten take around 3.2%. V trimming: 4 bases; J trimming: 4 bases; junction bases outside the gene matches: 3. Germline lookup yields CDR1 MDHEN and CDR2 SYDVKM. This CDR3 has 14 residues. Material for sequencing was blood, either unsorted or a sorted T cell fraction (not recorded which). This TCR was sampled from a human donor who was either an allogeneic HSCT recipient or a stem cell or donor lymphocyte infusion donor (not recorded which). It is not recorded whose cells these are; they may come from a transplant donor. The rearrangement links TRBV28 to TRBJ1-4; 7 bases fit TRBD1. The CDR3 spells CASSSGDSNEKLFF. DNA of the CDR3: TGTGCCAGCAGTTCAGGGGACAGTAATGAAAAACTGTTTTTT.